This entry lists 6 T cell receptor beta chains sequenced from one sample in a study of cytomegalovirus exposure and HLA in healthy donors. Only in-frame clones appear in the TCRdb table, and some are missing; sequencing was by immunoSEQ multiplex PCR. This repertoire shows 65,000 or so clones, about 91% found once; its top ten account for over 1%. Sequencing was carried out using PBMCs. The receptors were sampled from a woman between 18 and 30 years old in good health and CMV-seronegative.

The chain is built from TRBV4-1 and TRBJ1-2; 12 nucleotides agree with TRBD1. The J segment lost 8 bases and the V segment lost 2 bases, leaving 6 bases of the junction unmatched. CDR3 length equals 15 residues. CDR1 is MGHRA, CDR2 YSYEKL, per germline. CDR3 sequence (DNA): TGCGCCAGCAGCCAATGGGGACAGGGGGCAGGGGGCTACACCTTC. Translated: CASSQWGQGAGGYTF.

This CDR3 is CSTEAGGLRNEQFF. The CDR3 bases are TGCAGCACAGAAGCGGGGGGCCTGAGGAATGAGCAGTTCTTC. The chain couples TRBV29-1 to TRBJ2-1; 9 bases fit TRBD2. Germline-derived CDR1 and CDR2 are SQVTM and ANQGSEA. Germline trimming cut 8 bases from V and 7 bases from J; bases unmatched to any gene: 12. This CDR3 is built from 14 residues.

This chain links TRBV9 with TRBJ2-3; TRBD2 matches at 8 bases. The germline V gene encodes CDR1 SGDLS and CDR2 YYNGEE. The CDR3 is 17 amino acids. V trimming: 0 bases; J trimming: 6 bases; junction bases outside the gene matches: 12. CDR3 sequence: CASSVGASGLARDTQYF. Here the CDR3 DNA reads TGTGCCAGCAGCGTAGGTGCTAGCGGGCTGGCGAGGGATACGCAGTATTTT.

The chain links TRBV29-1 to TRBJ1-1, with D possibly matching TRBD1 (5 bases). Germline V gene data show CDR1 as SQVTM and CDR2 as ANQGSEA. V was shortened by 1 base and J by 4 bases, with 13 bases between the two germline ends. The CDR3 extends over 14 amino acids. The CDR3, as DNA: TGCAGCGTTGAAGCGAGGCACGGGGGCACTGAAGCTTTCTTT. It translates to CSVEARHGGTEAFF.

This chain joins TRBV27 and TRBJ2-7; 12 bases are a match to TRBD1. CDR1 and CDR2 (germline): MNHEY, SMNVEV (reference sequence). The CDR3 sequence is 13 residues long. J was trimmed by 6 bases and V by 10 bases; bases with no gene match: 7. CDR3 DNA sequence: TGTGCCACCGGCAGGGACAGGGGGCGCGAGCAGTACTTC. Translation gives CATGRDRGREQYF.

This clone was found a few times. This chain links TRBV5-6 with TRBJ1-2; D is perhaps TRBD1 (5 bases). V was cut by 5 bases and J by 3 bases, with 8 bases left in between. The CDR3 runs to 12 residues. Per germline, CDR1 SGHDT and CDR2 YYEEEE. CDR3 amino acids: CASSPGDYGYTF. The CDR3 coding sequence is TGTGCCAGCAGTCCGGGGGACTATGGCTACACCTTC. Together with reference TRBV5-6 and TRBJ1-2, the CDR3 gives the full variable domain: DAGVTQSPTHLIKTRGQQVTLRCSPKSGHDTVSWYQQALGQGPQFIFQYYEEEERQRGNFPDRFSGHQFPNYSSELNVNALLLGDSALYLCASSPGDYGYTFGSGTRLTVV.